The TCR beta chain under discussion was sequenced for a study of T cell responses to AZD1222 COVID-19 vaccine. General study findings and limits: The donor group comprised mostly white British people and more females; the analysis possibly underestimated clonal diversity.

The V gene's germline CDR1 is SGHKS and CDR2 YYEKEE (reference sequence). This CDR3 is built from 13 residues. Trimming took 4 bases from V and 5 from J, leaving 9 bases between them. The data were produced by immunoSEQ multiplex PCR, yet TCRdb's version contains in-frame clones alone and is incomplete. The repertoire holds more than 85,000 clones, almost 90% seen once, with 15% to 20% in the top ten. About this clone: Its antigen is not identified.

The chain employs TRBV5-5 and TRBJ2-2; no reliable D call. This clonotype was obtained from an adult who received the AZD1222 COVID-19 vaccine. The specimen was peripheral blood, collected 28 days after the second AZD1222 dose. This CDR3 reads CASSPQTTGELFF. The CDR3 nucleotides read TGTGCCAGCAGCCCTCAGACTACCGGGGAGCTGTTTTTT.